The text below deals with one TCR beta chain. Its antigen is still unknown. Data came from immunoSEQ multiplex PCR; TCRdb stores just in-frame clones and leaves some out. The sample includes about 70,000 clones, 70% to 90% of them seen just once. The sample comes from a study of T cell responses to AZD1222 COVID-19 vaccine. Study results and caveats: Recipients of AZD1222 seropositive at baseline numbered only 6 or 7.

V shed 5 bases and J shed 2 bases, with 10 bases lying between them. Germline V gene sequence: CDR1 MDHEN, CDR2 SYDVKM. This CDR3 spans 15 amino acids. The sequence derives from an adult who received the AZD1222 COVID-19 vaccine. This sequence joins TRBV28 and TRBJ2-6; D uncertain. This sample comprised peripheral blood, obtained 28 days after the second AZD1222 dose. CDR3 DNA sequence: TGTGCCAGCAGTCGAGACCCGCCTGGGGCCAACGTCCTGACTTTC. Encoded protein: CASSRDPPGANVLTF.